This is a list of T cell receptor beta chains from one sample in a study of T cell changes during pregnancy in multiple sclerosis. Assay: immunoSEQ multiplex PCR; the TCRdb copy retains only in-frame clones and omits some. Here the sample spans more than 90,000 clones, roughly 92% being singletons. The sequenced sample was peripheral blood, obtained after pregnancy. Receptors originate from a female donor with multiple sclerosis, enrolled in a pregnancy study. CDR3s include the opening cysteine and the closing phenylalanine or tryptophan. D genes are given only for firm matches. Clone size, where shown, is once, few, many, or a class for clones that have expanded.

CDR3aa | CDR3nt | j_gene | d_gene | v_gene | abundance
CASSSTGSSYEQYF | TGTGCCAGCAGCTCTACAGGGAGCTCCTACGAGCAGTACTTC | TRBJ2-7 | NA | TRBV7-8 | NA
CASRGKDTQYF | TGTGCCAGCAGGGGCAAGGATACGCAGTATTTT | TRBJ2-3 | NA | TRBV7-2 | NA
CASSGITESTSEQYF | TGTGCCAGCAGCGGAATCACAGAATCAACCTCCGAGCAGTACTTC | TRBJ2-7 | NA | TRBV11-1 | NA
CASSQGLASYEQYF | TGCGCCAGCAGCCAAGGATTGGCCAGCTACGAGCAGTACTTC | TRBJ2-7 | NA | TRBV4-1 | NA
CASREGPAGDGYTF | TGTGCCAGCAGGGAGGGCCCTGCTGGGGATGGCTACACCTTC | TRBJ1-2 | NA | TRBV9 | NA
CASRSGVKGYTF | TGCGCCAGCAGGTCAGGGGTTAAGGGCTACACCTTC | TRBJ1-2 | NA | TRBV5-1 | NA
CASTRGGHQETQYF | TGTGCCAGTACCCGGGGGGGGCACCAAGAGACCCAGTACTTC | TRBJ2-5 | TRBD2 | TRBV19 | NA
CSVGSRNEQFF | TGCAGCGTTGGTTCCCGCAATGAGCAGTTCTTC | TRBJ2-1 | NA | TRBV29-1 | NA
CASSPPGLAGLPGTQYF | TGTGCCAGCTCACCACCGGGACTAGCGGGCCTCCCTGGTACGCAGTATTTT | TRBJ2-3 | TRBD2 | TRBV18 | NA
CASSQLGQANQPQHF | TGTGCCAGCAGCCAACTTGGACAGGCTAATCAGCCCCAGCATTTT | TRBJ1-5 | TRBD1 | TRBV4-2 | NA
CASSLTGGRTYEQYF | TGCGCCAGCAGCTTGACAGGGGGAAGGACCTACGAGCAGTACTTC | TRBJ2-7 | TRBD1 | TRBV5-1 | NA
CASSLGGSHEQYF | TGTGCCAGCAGCTTGGGAGGGTCCCACGAGCAGTACTTC | TRBJ2-7 | NA | TRBV5-6 | NA
CASSRTGLGEAFF | TGTGCCAGCAGCAGGACAGGGCTGGGAGAAGCTTTCTTT | TRBJ1-1 | TRBD1 | TRBV7-9 | NA
CASSIRGSGELFF | TGTGCCAGTAGTATCCGGGGGTCCGGGGAGCTGTTTTTT | TRBJ2-2 | NA | TRBV19 | NA
CASRSSPDSYSNQPQHF | TGTGCCAGCAGGTCGTCGCCAGACTCATATAGCAATCAGCCCCAGCATTTT | TRBJ1-5 | NA | TRBV2 | NA
CASRPARDRENQPQHF | TGTGCAAGTCGCCCTGCCCGGGACAGGGAGAATCAGCCCCAGCATTTT | TRBJ1-5 | NA | TRBV12-2 | NA
CASSPEGRSYNEQFF | TGTGCCAGCAGCCCCGAGGGCCGCTCCTACAATGAGCAGTTCTTC | TRBJ2-1 | NA | TRBV5-4 | NA
CASSSQGLWVGDTQYF | TGTGCCAGCAGCTCCCAGGGACTTTGGGTGGGGGATACGCAGTATTTT | TRBJ2-3 | NA | TRBV7-6 | NA
CSATGTGGEKLFF | TGCAGCGCGACCGGGACAGGGGGTGAAAAACTGTTTTTT | TRBJ1-4 | TRBD1 | TRBV29-1 | NA
CASSLVLGVRTYEQYF | TGTGCCAGCAGCTTAGTATTAGGGGTAAGGACCTACGAGCAGTACTTC | TRBJ2-7 | NA | TRBV7-6 | NA
CAIKNTSGRLHEQYF | TGTGCCATCAAAAACACTAGCGGGAGGCTCCACGAGCAGTACTTC | TRBJ2-7 | TRBD2 | TRBV10-3 | NA
CASSPGLAGGVF | TGCGCCAGCAGCCCCGGACTAGCGGGAGGGGTCTTC | TRBJ2-1 | TRBD2 | TRBV5-1 | NA
CASSLRWTGSGNEQFF | TGTGCCAGCAGCTTGAGGTGGACAGGGTCTGGCAATGAGCAGTTCTTC | TRBJ2-1 | TRBD1 | TRBV5-6 | NA
CASSLGGRRNEQFF | TGCGCCAGCAGCTTGGGCGGGAGAAGGAATGAGCAGTTCTTC | TRBJ2-1 | TRBD2 | TRBV5-1 | few
CASSWGLAGGRYF | TGTGCCAGCAGCTGGGGACTAGCGGGGGGGCGTTACTTC | TRBJ2-5 | TRBD2 | TRBV5-8 | NA
CASSSQGQGYTF | TGTGCCAGCAGCTCCCAGGGTCAAGGCTACACCTTC | TRBJ1-2 | NA | TRBV7-8 | NA
CASSRLRGGRVDNYGYTF | TGTGCCAGCAGCCGACTTCGGGGGGGACGGGTGGATAACTATGGCTACACCTTC | TRBJ1-2 | NA | TRBV11-2 | NA
CASSLDAVNTEAFF | TGTGCCAGCAGCTTAGATGCGGTTAACACTGAAGCTTTCTTT | TRBJ1-1 | NA | TRBV7-2 | NA
CASRRGGSEDTIYF | TGTGCCTCCCGGCGGGGGGGTTCGGAGGACACCATATATTTT | TRBJ1-3 | NA | TRBV10-3 | once
CASSRSDEQYF | TGTGCCAGCTCACGGTCAGACGAGCAGTACTTC | TRBJ2-7 | NA | TRBV18 | NA
CASSPLLAAVSGEQFF | TGTGCCAGCAGCCCGCTCCTAGCGGCAGTGTCGGGGGAGCAGTTCTTC | TRBJ2-1 | TRBD2 | TRBV7-8 | NA
CASSPLWLRSETQYF | TGTGCCAGCAGCCCTTTGTGGTTGAGGTCGGAGACCCAGTACTTC | TRBJ2-5 | NA | TRBV14 | NA
CASSLELGQVNEQYF | TGCGCCAGCAGCCTGGAACTAGGACAGGTTAACGAGCAGTACTTC | TRBJ2-7 | TRBD1 | TRBV5-1 | NA
CATHPTGHEQYF | TGTGCCACTCACCCGACAGGGCACGAGCAGTACTTC | TRBJ2-7 | TRBD1 | TRBV6-5 | NA
CASSGRQGAGYTF | TGTGCCAGCAGTGGGAGACAGGGGGCAGGCTACACCTTC | TRBJ1-2 | TRBD1 | TRBV6-4 | NA
CASSRNRENIQYF | TGTGCCAGCAGCCGTAACAGGGAAAACATTCAGTACTTC | TRBJ2-4 | NA | TRBV7-2 | few
CASSFAGAGNTIYF | TGTGCCAGCAGCTTCGCAGGGGCTGGAAACACCATATATTTT | TRBJ1-3 | NA | TRBV5-6 | NA
CASSQELAGVGTDTQYF | TGTGCCAGCAGCCAAGAGCTAGCGGGAGTCGGCACAGATACGCAGTATTTT | TRBJ2-3 | TRBD2 | TRBV4-2 | once
CASSPDRNYGYTF | TGCGCCAGCAGCCCGGACAGAAACTATGGCTACACCTTC | TRBJ1-2 | NA | TRBV5-1 | NA
CASSAGTTNQPQHF | TGTGCCAGCAGTGCCGGGACAACAAATCAGCCCCAGCATTTT | TRBJ1-5 | NA | TRBV6-5 | NA